A single sample gave rise to the 21 T cell receptor beta chains below, sequenced in a study of cytotoxic CD8 clonotypes in ibrutinib-treated CLL. TCRdb's copy holds only in-frame clones and misses some; the assay was immunoSEQ multiplex PCR. Of over 150,000 clones in the sample, roughly 80% are singletons; the top ten hold roughly 2%. The sequencing here drew on PBMCs, taken after 12 months of ibrutinib treatment. Every receptor here comes from a human donor with chronic lymphocytic leukemia.

This clone was observed once. V usage is TRBV9 and J usage is TRBJ1-4, with unresolved D. The V end lost 4 bases, the J end lost 5 bases, and 24 bases lay between the germline ends. This CDR3 contains 18 residues. Germline-derived CDR1 and CDR2 are SGDLS and YYNGEE. CDR3 loop: CASSPSVGSATVNEKLFF. The CDR3 DNA is TGTGCCAGCAGCCCTTCTGTTGGGTCCGCCACGGTGAATGAAAAACTGTTTTTT.

This chain uses TRBV2 with TRBJ2-1, with D perhaps TRBD2 (6 bases). The CDR3 has 17 residues. The germline CDR1 and CDR2 sequences are SNHLY and FYNNEI. V lost 0 bases and J lost 8, with 20 bases in between. The CDR3 is CASSEALSGSVIDEQFF. The CDR3 nucleotides are TGTGCCAGCAGTGAAGCGCTCTCCGGGAGCGTCATAGATGAGCAGTTCTTC.

The rearrangement joins TRBV7-2 to TRBJ2-2, with TRBD2 matching over 12 bases. From germline, CDR1 is SGHTA and CDR2 FQGNSA. With 6 bases clipped from V and 5 bases from J, the junction kept 10 bases outside the gene matches. The CDR3 extends over 17 amino acids. The CDR3 DNA sequence: TGTGCCAGCAGGTCGAGACTAGCGGGGGAGGGGACCGGGGAGCTGTTTTTT. Encoded protein: CASRSRLAGEGTGELFF.

The V call is TRBV4-1, the J call TRBJ2-5; 13 bases fit TRBD2. The V gene end was trimmed by 4 bases and the J gene end by 2 bases; junction bases not matched to a gene: 1. From germline, CDR1 is MGHRA and CDR2 YSYEKL. This CDR3 spans 15 amino acids. The CDR3 spells CASSRLAGGQETQYF. The DNA for the CDR3 is TGCGCCAGCAGCCGACTAGCGGGGGGTCAAGAGACCCAGTACTTC.

About this clone: Other DNA sequences within the sample encode an identical CDR3. The chain recombines TRBV6-5 with TRBJ1-1; D is uncertain. Germline CDR1 reads MNHEY; CDR2 reads SVGAGI. This CDR3 has 13 residues. The V gene lost 0 bases and the J gene lost 1 base, with 3 bases spanning the gap. CDR3 in DNA: TGTGCCAGCAGTTACTCGTGGAACACTGAAGCTTTCTTT. Amino acids: CASSYSWNTEAFF.

The chain is built from TRBV7-6 and TRBJ2-1; D perhaps matches TRBD2 (6 bases). V lost 0 bases to trimming and J lost 3 bases, with 12 bases between them. This CDR3 spans 16 amino acids. The germline CDR1 and CDR2 sequences are SGHVS and FNYEAQ. The CDR3 bases are TGTGCCAGCAGCTTAGCGCCCCCCGGGGGCTACAATGAGCAGTTCTTC. Translating gives CASSLAPPGGYNEQFF.

The chain employs TRBV11-1 and TRBJ1-2; D is uncertain. V gave up 1 base and J gave up 2 bases, with 8 bases separating them. This CDR3 comprises 14 residues. The germline V gene has CDR1 SGHAT and CDR2 FQDESV (reference sequence). The CDR3 reads CASSLDGTNYGYTF. DNA for the CDR3: TGTGCCAGCAGCTTAGACGGAACCAACTATGGCTACACCTTC. The complete variable domain, with remaining parts taken from reference TRBV11-1 and TRBJ1-2, reads EAEVAQSPRYKITEKSQAVAFWCDPISGHATLYWYRQILGQGPELLVQFQDESVVDDSQLPKDRFSAERLKGVDSTLKIQPAELGDSAMYLCASSLDGTNYGYTFGSGTRLTVV.

The J gene is TRBJ1-5, the V gene TRBV7-3; possibly TRBD1 for D (6 bases). The germline gives CDR1 SGHTA, CDR2 FQGTGA. The V gene lost 5 bases and the J gene lost 4 bases, with 12 bases spanning the gap. The CDR3 is 14 amino acids. CDR3: CASSAGGPNQPQHF. Written as DNA, the CDR3 is TGTGCCAGCAGCGCCGGGGGCCCTAATCAGCCCCAGCATTTT.

The gene calls are TRBV7-9 and TRBJ2-1; 10 nucleotides match TRBD2. V lost 5 bases, J lost 0 bases, and 13 bases stayed unmatched. Germline CDR1 reads SEHNR; CDR2 reads FQNEAQ (reference sequence). The length of the CDR3 is 19 residues. The DNA for the CDR3 is TGTGCCAGCAGCCCAGGGAGTAGCGGGAGGACCAGCTCCTACAATGAGCAGTTCTTC. This gives the protein CASSPGSSGRTSSYNEQFF. Based on the CDR3 plus reference TRBV7-9 and TRBJ2-1, the full variable domain is DTGVSQNPRHKITKRGQNVTFRCDPISEHNRLYWYRQTLGQGPEFLTYFQNEAQLEKSRLLSDRFSAERPKGSFSTLEIQRTEQGDSAMYLCASSPGSSGRTSSYNEQFFGPGTRLTVL.

The V gene is TRBV7-3, the J gene TRBJ2-1; TRBD2 matches at 9 bases. CDR3 length: 16 amino acids. V lost 5 bases and J lost 0; bases outside the gene matches: 5. The V gene's germline CDR1 is SGHTA and CDR2 FQGTGA. The CDR3 reads CASSPQAGGSYNEQFF. In DNA form, the CDR3 reads TGTGCCAGCAGCCCCCAAGCGGGAGGCTCCTACAATGAGCAGTTCTTC.

The chain employs TRBV10-3 and TRBJ2-7; D is unclear. Germline lookup yields CDR1 ENHRY and CDR2 SYGVKD. CDR3 length: 11 amino acids. The ends were cut back, 2 bases at V and 6 bases at J, with 5 bases in the middle. CDR3 sequence reads: CAISEGVEQYF. The CDR3 DNA is TGTGCCATCAGTGAGGGGGTCGAGCAGTACTTC.

On this clone itself: Other DNA sequences of this sample code for an identical CDR3. This chain uses TRBV25-1 with TRBJ2-1; D is unresolved. The length of the CDR3 is 14 residues. Germline loops: CDR1 MGHDK, CDR2 SYGVNS. With 2 bases removed from V and 0 bases from J, the gap between germline ends came to 5 bases. The CDR3 DNA is TGTGCCAGCAGTGAACAAAGCTCCTACAATGAGCAGTTCTTC. Translated, it gives CASSEQSSYNEQFF.

The chain couples TRBV6-1 to TRBJ2-3; no definite D call. V shed 4 bases and J shed 2 bases, with 7 bases lying between them. CDR1 is MNHNS and CDR2 is SASEGT in the germline V gene. There are 13 residues in the CDR3. The CDR3 protein is CASSGTYTDTQYF. The CDR3 DNA reads TGTGCCAGCAGTGGAACCTACACAGATACGCAGTATTTT.

This sequence joins TRBV19 and TRBJ2-3; 9 bases match TRBD1. This CDR3 region has 15 residues. Trimming took 6 bases from V and 1 from J; bases not matched to a gene: 5. Germline assignment: CDR1 LNHDA and CDR2 SQIVND (reference sequence). CDR3: CASSQRDRGTDTQYF. The CDR3 nucleotides read TGTGCCAGTAGCCAAAGGGACAGGGGCACAGATACGCAGTATTTT.

V and J are TRBV5-1 and TRBJ1-1; 8 bases map to TRBD1. Germline CDR1 is SGHRS and CDR2 is YFSETQ. CDR3 length equals 16 residues. V trimming: 4 bases; J trimming: 5 bases; junction bases outside the gene matches: 13. CDR3: CASSPQGARGGTEAFF. CDR3 in DNA: TGCGCCAGCAGCCCTCAGGGGGCGCGGGGCGGAACTGAAGCTTTCTTT.

The chain links TRBV9 to TRBJ2-5, with TRBD2 matching over 8 bases. Germline loops: CDR1 SGDLS, CDR2 YYNGEE. The CDR3 sequence is 16 residues long. The junction had 11 bases not matched to a gene; V was cut back by 3 bases and J by 4 bases. CDR3 sequence: CASSGGPSGSGETQYF. The CDR3, as DNA: TGTGCCAGCAGCGGCGGCCCAAGCGGGAGCGGAGAGACCCAGTACTTC. Using reference TRBV9 and TRBJ2-5 for the parts outside the CDR3, the full variable domain is DSGVTQTPKHLITATGQRVTLRCSPRSGDLSVYWYQQSLDQGLQFLIQYYNGEERAKGNILERFSAQQFPDLHSELNLSSLELGDSALYFCASSGGPSGSGETQYFGPGTRLLVL.

In its sample, this clone was seen many times. This rearrangement joins TRBV28 to TRBJ2-1; 10 positions agree with TRBD2. The V segment lost 8 bases and the J segment 8 bases; nucleotides outside the gene matches: 12. The germline V gene has CDR1 MDHEN and CDR2 SYDVKM. The CDR3 loop spans 15 amino acids. As DNA, the CDR3 is TGTGCCAGCCATGACTCTAGCGGGAGTAGGGATGAGCAGTTCTTC. Translation gives CASHDSSGSRDEQFF.

This chain links TRBV5-8 with TRBJ2-2; TRBD2 matches at 7 bases. Trimming at V came to 1 base and at J to 1 base, leaving 4 bases not matched to a gene. The CDR3 spans 16 residues. Germline CDR1 and CDR2: SGHTS and YDEGEE. The CDR3 protein is CASSLYSGLNTGELFF. In DNA form, the CDR3 reads TGTGCCAGCAGCTTGTATAGCGGGTTGAACACCGGGGAGCTGTTTTTT.

The chain employs TRBV5-1 and TRBJ2-5; TRBD1 matches 7 bases. Trimming removed 4 bases from V and 2 bases from J; junction bases left unmatched: 5. Germline V gives CDR1 SGHRS, CDR2 YFSETQ. This CDR3 contains 14 residues. In DNA, the CDR3 is TGCGCCAGCAGCAGAGGGACAGCTCAAGAGACCCAGTACTTC. Its translation: CASSRGTAQETQYF.

The chain is built from TRBV27 and TRBJ2-7, with 12 positions matching TRBD2. V trimming: 6 bases; J trimming: 2 bases; junction bases outside the gene matches: 8. The CDR3 length is 16 residues. Looked up from germline, CDR1 is MNHEY and CDR2 is SMNVEV (reference sequence). This CDR3 is CASSTWLAGGAYEQYF. DNA of the CDR3: TGTGCCAGCAGCACTTGGCTAGCGGGAGGGGCCTACGAGCAGTACTTC.

V usage is TRBV6-5 and J usage is TRBJ2-7, with 9 bases fitting TRBD1. The CDR3 runs 15 residues. After removal of 8 bases from V and 6 bases from J, the junction contained 14 bases not matched to a gene. The germline CDR1 and CDR2 sequences are MNHEY and SVGAGI. This CDR3 reads CASQEPGTGTREQYF. The CDR3, as DNA: TGTGCCAGCCAGGAACCCGGGACAGGGACCCGCGAGCAGTACTTC.